These 2 T cell receptor beta chains originate from one sample sequenced in a study of CD8 T cells in Susac syndrome. Reverse transcription of about 0.5 to 1 ug RNA used random hexamers. TCRdb redid the calling of the immunoSEQ multiplex PCR reads with MiXCR, one entry per CDR3 protein. The table records some 190,000 distinct CDR3 sequences, almost 96% of them present only once. Sequenced material: CD4+ T cells from PBMCs. These receptors all come from a human donor with multiple sclerosis.

V usage is TRBV20-1 and J usage is TRBJ2-1, with a possible D match to TRBD2 (6 bases). Trimming took 6 bases from V and 8 from J, leaving 11 bases between them. Germline lookup yields CDR1 DFQATT and CDR2 SNEGSKA (reference sequence). CDR3 length: 11 residues. CDR3 nucleotide sequence: TGCAGTGCCGGGACTCCGGATGAGCAGTTCTTC. The encoded protein is CSAGTPDEQFF.

In DNA form, the CDR3 reads TGTGCCAGCAGCTTAGGACCGGGGGGGTACGAGCAGTACTTC. Translated, it gives CASSLGPGGYEQYF. The rearrangement joins TRBV7-2 to TRBJ2-7, with 8 bases aligning to TRBD2. J lost 4 bases, V lost 1 base, and 3 bases had no gene match. CDR3 length: 14 residues. The V gene's germline CDR1 is SGHTA and CDR2 FQGNSA. The full variable domain, with the rest looked up from reference TRBV7-2 and TRBJ2-7, is GAGVSQSPSNKVTEKGKDVELRCDPISGHTALYWYRQSLGQGLEFLIYFQGNSAPDKSGLPSDRFSAERTGGSVSTLTIQRTQQEDSAVYLCASSLGPGGYEQYFGPGTRLTVT.